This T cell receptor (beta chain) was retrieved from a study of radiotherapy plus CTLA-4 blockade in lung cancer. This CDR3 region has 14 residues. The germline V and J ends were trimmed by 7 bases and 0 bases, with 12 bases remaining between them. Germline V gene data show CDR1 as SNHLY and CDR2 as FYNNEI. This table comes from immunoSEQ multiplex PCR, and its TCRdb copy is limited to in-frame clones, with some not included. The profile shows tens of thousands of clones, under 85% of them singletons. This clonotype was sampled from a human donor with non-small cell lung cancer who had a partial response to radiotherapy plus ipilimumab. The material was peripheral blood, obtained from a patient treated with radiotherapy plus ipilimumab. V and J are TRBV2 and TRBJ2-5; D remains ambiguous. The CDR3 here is CASKPQAYQETQYF. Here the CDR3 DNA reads TGTGCCAGCAAGCCTCAGGCGTACCAAGAGACCCAGTACTTC.